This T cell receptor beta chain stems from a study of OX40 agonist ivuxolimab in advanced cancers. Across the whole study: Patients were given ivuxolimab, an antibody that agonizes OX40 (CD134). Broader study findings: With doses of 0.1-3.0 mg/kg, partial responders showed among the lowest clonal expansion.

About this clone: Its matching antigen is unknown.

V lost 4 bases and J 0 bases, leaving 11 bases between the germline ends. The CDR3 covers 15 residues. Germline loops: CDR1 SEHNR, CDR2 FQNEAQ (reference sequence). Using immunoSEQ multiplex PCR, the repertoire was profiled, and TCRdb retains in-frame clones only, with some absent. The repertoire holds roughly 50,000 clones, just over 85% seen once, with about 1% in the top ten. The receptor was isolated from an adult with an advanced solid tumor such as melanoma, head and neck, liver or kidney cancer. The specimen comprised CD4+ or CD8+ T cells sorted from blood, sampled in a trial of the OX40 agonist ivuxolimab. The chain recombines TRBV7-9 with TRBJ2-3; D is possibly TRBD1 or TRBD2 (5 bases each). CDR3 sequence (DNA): TGTGCCAGCAGCTACGGGACCACTAGCACAGATACGCAGTATTTT. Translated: CASSYGTTSTDTQYF.